A single sample is the source of the 15 T cell receptor beta chains below, sequenced in a study of T cells after yellow fever vaccination. TCRdb re-analysed the 5' RACE reads in MiXCR, keeping a single row per CDR3 protein. The table lists nearly 350,000 distinct CDR3 sequences, approximately 8% of them singletons, with approximately 18% in the top ten. The sequences come from PBMCs, collected about 49 days after the first yellow fever vaccination. All receptors derive from a man aged 18-30 years who received the YFV17D yellow fever vaccine.

The table lists this clonotype with a few counts. This chain links TRBV27 with TRBJ2-7, with D possibly TRBD2 on 5 matching bases. Per the germline V gene, CDR1 is MNHEY and CDR2 is SMNVEV (reference sequence). Trimming stripped 6 bases from V and 3 bases from J, with 18 bases between. The length of the CDR3 is 15 residues. As DNA, the CDR3 is TGTGCCAGCAGGATCGGGATGGTTCGTATCTACGAGCAGTACGTC. Translation: CASRIGMVRIYEQYV.

The chain employs TRBV4-1 and TRBJ2-1; D may be TRBD1 or TRBD2 (6 bases each). CDR1 is MGHRA and CDR2 is YSYEKL in the germline V gene. V was trimmed by 3 bases and J by 0 bases, leaving 15 bases between them. CDR3 length: 17 residues. The CDR3 bases are TGCGCCAGCAGCCAGGGCCCGGGGGCAAGCTCCTACAATGAGCAGTTCTTC. Its protein is CASSQGPGASSYNEQFF.

The chain uses TRBV10-3 and TRBJ2-7; either TRBD1 or TRBD2 may fit D (5 bases each). V lost 6 bases and J lost 3, with 12 bases in between. Germline loops: CDR1 ENHRY, CDR2 SYGVKD. This CDR3 has 13 residues. CDR3 in DNA: TGTGCCATCAGGAGTTCGAGGGGCTACGAGCAGTACGTC. It is translated as CAIRSSRGYEQYV.

This clonotype was seen many times. This chain connects TRBV10-3 to TRBJ1-2; possibly TRBD1 for D (6 bases). CDR3 length equals 15 residues. V was cut by 2 bases and J by 4 bases, with 14 bases left in between. CDR1 and CDR2 (germline): ENHRY, SYGVKD. The CDR3 nucleotides are TGTGCCATCAGTGAGACCGGTACAGGGAGCTATGGCTACACCTTC. Its translation: CAISETGTGSYGYTF.

This clonotype was recorded a few times. The gene calls are TRBV6-1 and TRBJ1-1, with a weak D call TRBD1 (6 bases). The V end was cut by 4 bases, the J end by 1 base, with 10 bases between. Germline V gives CDR1 MNHNS, CDR2 SASEGT. CDR3 length: 14 residues. The CDR3: CASSALGANTEAFF. The CDR3 DNA is TGTGCCAGCAGTGCCCTGGGGGCGAACACTGAAGCTTTCTTT.

The chain has TRBV5-1 and TRBJ2-5; D is perhaps TRBD1 or TRBD2 (5 bases each). The V end lost 4 bases, the J end lost 1 base, and 14 bases lay between the germline ends. Per germline, CDR1 SGHRS and CDR2 YFSETQ. The CDR3 covers 15 residues. The DNA for the CDR3 is TGCGCCAGCAGCGGCCCAACTGGGGGCCAAGAGACCCAGTACTTC. This codes for CASSGPTGGQETQYF.

This clonotype has only a few counts. This chain joins TRBV18 and TRBJ2-3; TRBD2 agrees at 8 bases. The CDR3 contains 16 residues. Trimming at V came to 3 bases and at J to 4 bases, leaving 9 bases not matched to a gene. CDR1 and CDR2 (germline): KGHSH, LQKENI. CDR3 nucleotides: TGTGCCAGCTCACCTAGGAATAGCGGGGCGGCAGATACGCAGTATTTT. Translation: CASSPRNSGAADTQYF.

This clonotype was detected a few times. This chain uses TRBV7-9 with TRBJ2-1, with unresolved D. Germline V CDR1 and CDR2: SEHNR, FQNEAQ (reference sequence). The CDR3 is made up of 15 amino acids. The ends were cut back, 8 bases at V and 3 bases at J, with 17 bases in the middle. As DNA, the CDR3 is TGTGCCAGCCCTTCGTCCCATGAAGACTACAATGAGCAGTTCTTC. Encoded protein: CASPSSHEDYNEQFF.

The chain carries TRBV12-3 or TRBV12-4 and TRBJ2-5, with D uncertain. The V end was cut by 2 bases, the J end by 4 bases, with 11 bases between. The CDR3 loop spans 14 amino acids. This chain's CDR3 is CASSLFQLGETQYF. CDR3 DNA: TGTGCCAGCAGTTTATTTCAGCTGGGAGAGACCCAGTACTTC.

The rearrangement links TRBV4-3 to TRBJ2-5; D might be TRBD1 (5 bases). With 1 base removed from V and 4 bases from J, the gap between germline ends came to 13 bases. Germline values: CDR1 LGHNA, CDR2 YSLEER. The CDR3 is 15 residues long. The CDR3 region is CASSQGWGDLETQYF. The CDR3 DNA reads TGCGCCAGCAGCCAAGGCTGGGGCGATCTAGAGACCCAGTACTTC.

There are a few counts of this clonotype. The rearrangement uses TRBV5-1 and TRBJ1-5; D is unclear. CDR1 is SGHRS, CDR2 YFSETQ, per germline. V was pared by 4 bases and J by 5 bases, with 10 bases between. CDR3 length equals 13 residues. In DNA form, the CDR3 reads TGCGCCAGCAGCCTTATGACGGATCAGCCCCAGCATTTT. Amino acid sequence: CASSLMTDQPQHF.

V and J are TRBV7-9 and TRBJ2-1; no clear D. The CDR3 length is 16 residues. Trimming removed 5 bases from V and 8 bases from J, with 22 bases in between. Germline V gene lookup returns CDR1 SEHNR and CDR2 FQNEAQ (reference sequence). The CDR3 DNA reads TGTGCCAGCAGCCCACGACACGCCACGGCCGTTCATGAGCAGTTCTTC. This sequence encodes CASSPRHATAVHEQFF. The full variable domain, completed using reference TRBV7-9 and TRBJ2-1, is DTGVSQNPRHKITKRGQNVTFRCDPISEHNRLYWYRQTLGQGPEFLTYFQNEAQLEKSRLLSDRFSAERPKGSFSTLEIQRTEQGDSAMYLCASSPRHATAVHEQFFGPGTRLTVL.

In its sample, this clonotype was seen many times. The chain uses TRBV5-1 and TRBJ1-1; TRBD1 aligns across 10 bases. Germline CDR1 and CDR2: SGHRS and YFSETQ. The trim removed 4 bases at V and 11 bases at J, leaving 8 bases unmatched. CDR3 size: 13 residues. The CDR3 here is CASSPSDRGSAFF. For the CDR3, the DNA is TGCGCCAGCAGCCCCTCGGACAGGGGGAGCGCTTTCTTT.

This clonotype was counted ten times or more. The CDR3 DNA follows: TGCAGTGCGCCGGCCCCGGGGAGTGCCGGGGAGCTGTTTTTT. Translation: CSAPAPGSAGELFF. The V and J genes are TRBV20-1 and TRBJ2-2; the D gene is possibly TRBD2 (5 bases). Trimming stripped 6 bases from V and 6 bases from J, with 17 bases between. Germline V CDR1 and CDR2: DFQATT, SNEGSKA (reference sequence). CDR3 length: 14 residues.

The chain is built from TRBV12-3 or TRBV12-4 and TRBJ1-1; D perhaps matches TRBD1 (5 bases). V shed 6 bases and J shed 4 bases, with 18 bases lying between them. The CDR3 has 15 residues. The CDR3, as DNA: TGTGCCAGCAGCTCTGGGGGGGGGACGACCACTGAAGCTTTCTTT. Translation: CASSSGGGTTTEAFF.